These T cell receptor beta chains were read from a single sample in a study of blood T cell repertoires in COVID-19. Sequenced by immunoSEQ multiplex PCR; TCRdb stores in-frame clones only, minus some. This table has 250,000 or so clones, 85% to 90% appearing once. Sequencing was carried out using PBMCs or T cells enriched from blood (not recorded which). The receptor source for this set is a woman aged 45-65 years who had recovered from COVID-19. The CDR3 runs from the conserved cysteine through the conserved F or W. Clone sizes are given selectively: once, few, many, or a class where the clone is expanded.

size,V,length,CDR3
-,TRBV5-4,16,CASSDPGTRSNNEQFF
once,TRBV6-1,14,CASSEDPSRGTQYF
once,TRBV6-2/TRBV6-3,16,CASSSRNDRAGNTIYF
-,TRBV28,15,CASSQRLAGLDTQYF
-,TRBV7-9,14,CASSFVGANYGYTF
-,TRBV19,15,CASSILPSSYNEQFF
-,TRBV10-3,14,CAISPGTSSYEQYF
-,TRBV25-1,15,CASSLAGEASDTQYF
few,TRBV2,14,CASSAVSGTDTQYF
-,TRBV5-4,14,CASSDRLTNEKLFF
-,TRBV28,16,CASSRTQDRGDYGYTF
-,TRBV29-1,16,CSVGLWGQGALAEAFF
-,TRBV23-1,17,CASSHLGSGIKGETQYF
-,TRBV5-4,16,CASSLIGGGLGNEQFF
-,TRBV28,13,CASTQGYLYGYTF
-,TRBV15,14,CATSRGGQNYGYTF
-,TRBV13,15,CASSSNYRGGTEAFF
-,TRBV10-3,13,CATRGQGAYEQYF
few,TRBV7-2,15,CASSLLLTGDAEAFF
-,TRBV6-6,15,CASYLQLGYTDTQYF
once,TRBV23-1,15,CASSHLRVGIEKLFF
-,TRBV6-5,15,CAISPGQGDTYEQYF
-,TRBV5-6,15,CASSGQARRTGELFF
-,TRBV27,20,CASSFGTRHLASSSTDTQYF
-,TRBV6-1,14,CASSDRGPGQPQHF
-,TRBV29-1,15,CSVGDFRGLDTEAFF
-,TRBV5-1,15,CASSLDSGQLNTIYF
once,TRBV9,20,CASSPMGTGVNLPGANVLTF
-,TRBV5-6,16,CASSFDRISFYNEQFF
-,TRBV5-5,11,CASSHSYEQYF
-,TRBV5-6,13,CASSWSNQETQYF
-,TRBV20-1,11,CSKTGWTEAFF
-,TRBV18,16,CASSPPLGQGLNEQFF
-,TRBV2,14,CASSEGGDADTQYF